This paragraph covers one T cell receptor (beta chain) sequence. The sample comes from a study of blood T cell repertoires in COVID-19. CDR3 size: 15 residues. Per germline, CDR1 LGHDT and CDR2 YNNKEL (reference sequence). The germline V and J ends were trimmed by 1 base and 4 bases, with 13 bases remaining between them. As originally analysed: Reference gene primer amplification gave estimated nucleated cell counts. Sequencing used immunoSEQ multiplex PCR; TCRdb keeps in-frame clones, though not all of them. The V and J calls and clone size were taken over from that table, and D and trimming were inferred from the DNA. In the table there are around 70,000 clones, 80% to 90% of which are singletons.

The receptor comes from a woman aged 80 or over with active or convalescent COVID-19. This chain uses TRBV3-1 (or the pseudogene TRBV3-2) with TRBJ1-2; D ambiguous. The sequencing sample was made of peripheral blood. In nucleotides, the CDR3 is TGTGCCAGCAGCCAAGTTCCAGGTGCCCTCTATGGCTACACCTTC. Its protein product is CASSQVPGALYGYTF.